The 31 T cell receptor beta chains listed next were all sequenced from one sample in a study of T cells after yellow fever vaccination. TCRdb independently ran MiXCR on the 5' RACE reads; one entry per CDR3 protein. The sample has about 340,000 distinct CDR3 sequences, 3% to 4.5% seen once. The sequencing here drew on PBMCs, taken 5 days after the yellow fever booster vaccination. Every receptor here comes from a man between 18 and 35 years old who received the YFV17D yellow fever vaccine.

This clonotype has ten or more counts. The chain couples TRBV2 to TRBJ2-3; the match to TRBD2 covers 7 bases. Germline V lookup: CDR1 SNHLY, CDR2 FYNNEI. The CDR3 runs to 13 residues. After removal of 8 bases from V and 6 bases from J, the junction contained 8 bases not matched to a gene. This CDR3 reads CASGGSGVDTQYF. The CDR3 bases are TGTGCCAGCGGAGGGAGCGGGGTTGATACGCAGTATTTT.

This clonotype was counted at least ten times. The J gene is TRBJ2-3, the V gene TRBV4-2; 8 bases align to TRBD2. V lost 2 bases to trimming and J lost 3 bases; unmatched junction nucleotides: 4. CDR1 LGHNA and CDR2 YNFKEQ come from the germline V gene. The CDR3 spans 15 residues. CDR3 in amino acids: CASSQRAGGTDTQYF. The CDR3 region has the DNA TGTGCCAGCAGCCAACGCGCGGGGGGAACAGATACGCAGTATTTT.

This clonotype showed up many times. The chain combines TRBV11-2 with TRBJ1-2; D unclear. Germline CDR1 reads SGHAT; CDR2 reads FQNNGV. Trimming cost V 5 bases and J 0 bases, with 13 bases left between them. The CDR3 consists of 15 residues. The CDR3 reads CASSPGVLANYGYTF. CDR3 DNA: TGTGCCAGCAGCCCCGGAGTTTTAGCTAACTATGGCTACACCTTC.

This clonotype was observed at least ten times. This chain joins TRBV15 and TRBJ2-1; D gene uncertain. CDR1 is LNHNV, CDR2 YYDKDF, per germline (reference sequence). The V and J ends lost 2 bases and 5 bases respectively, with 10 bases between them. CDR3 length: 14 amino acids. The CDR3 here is CATSRTYRDNEQFF. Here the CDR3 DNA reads TGTGCCACCAGCAGAACCTACAGAGACAATGAGCAGTTCTTC.

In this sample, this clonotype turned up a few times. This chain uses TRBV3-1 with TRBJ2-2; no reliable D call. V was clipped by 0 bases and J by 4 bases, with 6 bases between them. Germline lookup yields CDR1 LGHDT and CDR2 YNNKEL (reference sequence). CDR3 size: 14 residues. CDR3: CASSQDLFTGELFF. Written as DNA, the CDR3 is TGTGCCAGCAGCCAAGATCTATTCACCGGGGAGCTGTTTTTT.

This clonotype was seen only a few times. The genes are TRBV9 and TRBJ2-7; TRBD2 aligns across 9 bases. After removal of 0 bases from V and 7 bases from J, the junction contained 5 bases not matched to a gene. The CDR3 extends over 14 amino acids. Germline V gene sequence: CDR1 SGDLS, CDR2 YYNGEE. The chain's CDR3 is CASSVEAGGGEQYF. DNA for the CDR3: TGTGCCAGCAGCGTAGAAGCGGGGGGCGGGGAGCAGTACTTC.

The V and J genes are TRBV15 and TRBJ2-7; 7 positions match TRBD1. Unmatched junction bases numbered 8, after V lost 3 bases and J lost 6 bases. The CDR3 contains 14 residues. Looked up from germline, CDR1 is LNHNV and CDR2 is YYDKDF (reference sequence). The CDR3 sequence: CATSRGQSIGEQYV. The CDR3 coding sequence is TGTGCCACCAGCAGGGGACAGTCAATTGGCGAGCAGTACGTC.

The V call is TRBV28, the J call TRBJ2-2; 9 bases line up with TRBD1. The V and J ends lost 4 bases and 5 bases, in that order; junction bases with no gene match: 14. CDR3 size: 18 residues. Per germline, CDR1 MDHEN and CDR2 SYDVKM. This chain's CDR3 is CASSSWMNRGHRTGELFF. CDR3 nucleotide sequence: TGTGCCAGCAGTTCCTGGATGAACAGGGGGCATCGGACCGGGGAGCTGTTTTTT.

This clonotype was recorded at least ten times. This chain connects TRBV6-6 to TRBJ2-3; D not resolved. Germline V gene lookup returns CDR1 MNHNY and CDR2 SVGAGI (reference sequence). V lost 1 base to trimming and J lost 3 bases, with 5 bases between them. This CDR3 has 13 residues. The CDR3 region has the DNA TGTGCCAGCAGTTACTTGGAGACAGATACGCAGTATTTT. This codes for CASSYLETDTQYF.

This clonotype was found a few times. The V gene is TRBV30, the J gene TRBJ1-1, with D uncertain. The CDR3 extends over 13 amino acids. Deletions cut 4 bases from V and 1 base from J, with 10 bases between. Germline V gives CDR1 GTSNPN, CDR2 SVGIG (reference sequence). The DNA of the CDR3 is TGTGCCTGGACCGTTACAGCGAACACTGAAGCTTTCTTT. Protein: CAWTVTANTEAFF.

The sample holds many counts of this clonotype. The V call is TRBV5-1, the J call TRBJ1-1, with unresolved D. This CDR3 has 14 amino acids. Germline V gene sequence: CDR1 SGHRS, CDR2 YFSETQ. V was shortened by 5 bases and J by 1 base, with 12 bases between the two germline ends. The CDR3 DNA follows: TGCGCCAGCAGTCTAGGAGGTTCGAACACTGAAGCTTTCTTT. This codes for CASSLGGSNTEAFF.

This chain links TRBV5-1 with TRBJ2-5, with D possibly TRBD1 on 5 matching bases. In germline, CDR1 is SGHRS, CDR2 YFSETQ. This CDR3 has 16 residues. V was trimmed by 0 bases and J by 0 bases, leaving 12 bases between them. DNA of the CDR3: TGCGCCAGCAGCTTGGGCAGGGTTGGGAACCAAGAGACCCAGTACTTC. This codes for CASSLGRVGNQETQYF.

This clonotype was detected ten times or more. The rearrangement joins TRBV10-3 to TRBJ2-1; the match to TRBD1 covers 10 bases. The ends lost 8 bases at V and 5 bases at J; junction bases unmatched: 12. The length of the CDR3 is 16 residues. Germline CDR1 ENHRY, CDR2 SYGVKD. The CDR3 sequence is CAIGGRRTGGDNEQFF. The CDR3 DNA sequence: TGTGCCATCGGGGGGAGAAGGACAGGGGGAGACAATGAGCAGTTCTTC.

The chain's CDR3 is CASSLTGGPLNEQFF. The DNA for the CDR3 is TGTGCCAGCAGCTTAACGGGGGGGCCTCTCAATGAGCAGTTCTTC. The chain uses TRBV11-2 and TRBJ2-1, with 8 bases matching TRBD2. Unmatched junction bases numbered 6, after V lost 2 bases and J lost 6 bases. The CDR3 is 15 amino acids. Per the germline V gene, CDR1 is SGHAT and CDR2 is FQNNGV.

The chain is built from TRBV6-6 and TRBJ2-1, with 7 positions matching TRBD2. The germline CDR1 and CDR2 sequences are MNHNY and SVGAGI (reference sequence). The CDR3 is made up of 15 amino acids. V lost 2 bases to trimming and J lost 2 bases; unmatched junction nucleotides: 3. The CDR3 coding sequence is TGTGCCAGCAGTTACGGGACTATCACCTACAATGAGCAGTTCTTC. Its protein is CASSYGTITYNEQFF.

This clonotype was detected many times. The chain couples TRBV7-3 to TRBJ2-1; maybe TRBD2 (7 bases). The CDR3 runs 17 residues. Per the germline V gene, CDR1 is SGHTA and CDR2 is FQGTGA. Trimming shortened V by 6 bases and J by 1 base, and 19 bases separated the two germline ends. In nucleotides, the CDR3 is TGTGCCAGCAGTTCTCAGGGTGCGGGGGCTTCCTACAATGAGCAGTTCTTC. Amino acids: CASSSQGAGASYNEQFF.

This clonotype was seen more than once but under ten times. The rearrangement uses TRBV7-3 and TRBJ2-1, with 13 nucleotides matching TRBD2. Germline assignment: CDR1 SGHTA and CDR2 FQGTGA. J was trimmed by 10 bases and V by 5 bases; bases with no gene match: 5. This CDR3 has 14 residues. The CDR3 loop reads CASSRGLAGAEQFF. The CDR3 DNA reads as TGTGCCAGCAGCCGAGGACTAGCGGGGGCCGAGCAGTTCTTC.

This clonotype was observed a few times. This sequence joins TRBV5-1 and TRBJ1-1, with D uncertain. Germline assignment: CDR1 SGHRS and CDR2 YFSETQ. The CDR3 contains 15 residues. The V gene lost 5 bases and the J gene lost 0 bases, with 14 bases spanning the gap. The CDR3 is CASRIQEAVNTEAFF. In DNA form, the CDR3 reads TGCGCCAGCAGAATTCAGGAGGCCGTGAACACTGAAGCTTTCTTT.

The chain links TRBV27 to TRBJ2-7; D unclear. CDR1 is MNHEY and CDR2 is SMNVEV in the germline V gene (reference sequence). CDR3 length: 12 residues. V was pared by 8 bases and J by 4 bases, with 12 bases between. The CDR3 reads CASGLIGYEQYF. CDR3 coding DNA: TGTGCCAGCGGATTAATAGGATACGAGCAGTACTTC.

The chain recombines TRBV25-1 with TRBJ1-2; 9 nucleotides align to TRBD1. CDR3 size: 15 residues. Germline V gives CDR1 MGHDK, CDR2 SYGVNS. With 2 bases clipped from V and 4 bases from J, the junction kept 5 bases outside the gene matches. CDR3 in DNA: TGTGCCAGCAGTGAAACCGGGACAGGGTTCTATGGCTACACCTTC. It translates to CASSETGTGFYGYTF.

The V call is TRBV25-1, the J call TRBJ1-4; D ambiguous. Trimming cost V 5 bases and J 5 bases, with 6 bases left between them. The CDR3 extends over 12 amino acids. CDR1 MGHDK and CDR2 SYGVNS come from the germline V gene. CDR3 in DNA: TGTGCCAGCAGTCCGGAGAATGAAAAACTGTTTTTT. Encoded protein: CASSPENEKLFF.

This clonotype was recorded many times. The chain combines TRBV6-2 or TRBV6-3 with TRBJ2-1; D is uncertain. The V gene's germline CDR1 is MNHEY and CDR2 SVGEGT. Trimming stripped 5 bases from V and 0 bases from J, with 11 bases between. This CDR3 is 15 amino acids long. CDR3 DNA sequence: TGTGCCAGCAGTAGGTACATGAGCTCCTACAATGAGCAGTTCTTC. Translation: CASSRYMSSYNEQFF.

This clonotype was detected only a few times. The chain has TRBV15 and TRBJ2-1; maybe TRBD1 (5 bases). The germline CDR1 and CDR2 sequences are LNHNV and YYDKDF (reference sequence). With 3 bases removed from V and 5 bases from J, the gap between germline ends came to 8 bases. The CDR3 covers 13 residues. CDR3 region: CATSRARDNEQFF. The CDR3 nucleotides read TGTGCCACCAGCAGGGCCAGGGACAATGAGCAGTTCTTC.

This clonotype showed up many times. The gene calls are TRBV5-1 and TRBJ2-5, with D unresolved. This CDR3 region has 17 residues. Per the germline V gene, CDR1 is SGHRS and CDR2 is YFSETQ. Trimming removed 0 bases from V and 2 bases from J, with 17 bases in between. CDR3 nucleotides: TGCGCCAGCAGCTTGGATAGGGCACCGGGCATACAAGAGACCCAGTACTTC. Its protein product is CASSLDRAPGIQETQYF.

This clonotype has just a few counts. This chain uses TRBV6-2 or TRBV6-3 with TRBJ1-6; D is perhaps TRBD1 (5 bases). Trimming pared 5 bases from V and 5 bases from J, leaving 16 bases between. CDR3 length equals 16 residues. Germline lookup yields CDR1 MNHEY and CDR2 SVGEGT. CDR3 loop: CASSQEQGTNNSPLHF. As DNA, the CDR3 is TGTGCCAGCAGTCAGGAACAAGGGACCAATAATTCACCCCTCCACTTT.

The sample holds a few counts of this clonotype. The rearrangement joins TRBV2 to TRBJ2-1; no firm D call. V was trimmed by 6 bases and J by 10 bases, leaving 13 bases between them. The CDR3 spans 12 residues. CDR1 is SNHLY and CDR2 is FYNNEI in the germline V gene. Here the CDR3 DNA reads TGTGCCAGCAGCGGGCCGTTTCGGGAGCAGTTCTTC. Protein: CASSGPFREQFF.

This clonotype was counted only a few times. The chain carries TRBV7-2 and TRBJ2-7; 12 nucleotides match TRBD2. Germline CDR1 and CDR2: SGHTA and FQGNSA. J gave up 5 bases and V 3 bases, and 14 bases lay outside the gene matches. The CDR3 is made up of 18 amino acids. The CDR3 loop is CASSLLRTSGARGDEQYF. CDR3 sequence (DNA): TGTGCCAGCAGCTTGCTTAGGACTAGCGGGGCCCGAGGGGACGAGCAGTACTTC.

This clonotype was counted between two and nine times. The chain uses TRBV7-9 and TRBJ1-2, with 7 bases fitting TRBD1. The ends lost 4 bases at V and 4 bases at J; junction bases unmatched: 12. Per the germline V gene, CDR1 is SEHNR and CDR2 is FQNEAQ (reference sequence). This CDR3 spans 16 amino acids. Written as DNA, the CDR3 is TGTGCCAGCAGCTCAACCGGGACAGAGCTTACCTATGGCTACACCTTC. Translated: CASSSTGTELTYGYTF. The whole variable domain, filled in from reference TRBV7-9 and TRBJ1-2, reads DTGVSQNPRHKITKRGQNVTFRCDPISEHNRLYWYRQTLGQGPEFLTYFQNEAQLEKSRLLSDRFSAERPKGSFSTLEIQRTEQGDSAMYLCASSSTGTELTYGYTFGSGTRLTVV.

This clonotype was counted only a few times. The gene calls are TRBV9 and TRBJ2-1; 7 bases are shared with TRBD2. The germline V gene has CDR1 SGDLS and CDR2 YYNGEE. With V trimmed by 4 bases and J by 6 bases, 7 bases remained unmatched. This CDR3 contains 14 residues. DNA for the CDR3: TGTGCCAGCAGCCCCCACAGACTAGCCAATGAGCAGTTCTTC. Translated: CASSPHRLANEQFF.

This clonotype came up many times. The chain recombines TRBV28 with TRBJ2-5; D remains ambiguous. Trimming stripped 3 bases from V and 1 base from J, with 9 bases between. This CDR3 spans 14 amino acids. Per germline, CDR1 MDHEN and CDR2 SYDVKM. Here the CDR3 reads CASSLSQAQETQYF. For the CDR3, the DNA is TGTGCCAGCAGTTTGTCCCAGGCCCAAGAGACCCAGTACTTC.

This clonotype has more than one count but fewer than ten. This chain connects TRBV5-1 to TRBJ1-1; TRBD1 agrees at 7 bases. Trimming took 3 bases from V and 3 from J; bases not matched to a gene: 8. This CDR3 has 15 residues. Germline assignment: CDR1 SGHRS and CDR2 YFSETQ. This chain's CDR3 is CASSSRTGDYTEAFF. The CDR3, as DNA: TGCGCCAGCAGCTCGCGAACAGGGGACTACACTGAAGCTTTCTTT.